A single sample is the source of the 7 T cell receptor beta chains below, sequenced in a study of blood T cell dynamics during melanoma immunotherapy. The assay was immunoSEQ multiplex PCR, and TCRdb's table has in-frame clones only and misses some. The sample has roughly 14,000 clones, 85% to 90% seen once. Noted time point: pre-treatment baseline. Material: blood, obtained from a patient treated with checkpoint blockade. The receptor source for this set is a human donor with melanoma.

V gene TRBV6-5 combines with J gene TRBJ2-5; 9 nucleotides agree with TRBD2. V lost 3 bases to trimming and J lost 5 bases; unmatched junction nucleotides: 7. The CDR3 is 15 residues long. Per germline, CDR1 MNHEY and CDR2 SVGAGI. CDR3 sequence (DNA): TGTGCCAGCAGTTATAGAGCGGGGGGATACGAGACCCAGTACTTC. Its translation is CASSYRAGGYETQYF.

The CDR3 nucleotides are TGTGCCAGCAGCTTAGGAGTTCGGGGGGTCGGGGAGCTGTTTTTT. It is translated as CASSLGVRGVGELFF. The V call is TRBV7-2, the J call TRBJ2-2; TRBD2 aligns across 7 bases. V lost 1 base, J lost 7 bases, and 6 bases stayed unmatched. Looked up from germline, CDR1 is SGHTA and CDR2 is FQGNSA. The CDR3 is 15 amino acids.

This chain uses TRBV9 with TRBJ2-3; D gene ambiguous. The germline V gene encodes CDR1 SGDLS and CDR2 YYNGEE. V lost 4 bases and J 5 bases, leaving 14 bases between the germline ends. CDR3 length equals 14 residues. The CDR3 here is CASSSTPGRDTQYF. Written as DNA, the CDR3 is TGTGCCAGCAGCTCAACCCCTGGGCGAGATACGCAGTATTTT. Complete variable domain (other parts from reference TRBV9 and TRBJ2-3): DSGVTQTPKHLITATGQRVTLRCSPRSGDLSVYWYQQSLDQGLQFLIQYYNGEERAKGNILERFSAQQFPDLHSELNLSSLELGDSALYFCASSSTPGRDTQYFGPGTRLTVL.

This clone was counted a few times. The chain joins TRBV5-6 to TRBJ2-2; weak D call: TRBD2 (7 bases). Per germline, CDR1 SGHDT and CDR2 YYEEEE. V was shortened by 0 bases and J by 0 bases, with 12 bases between the two germline ends. The CDR3 length is 17 residues. Here the CDR3 DNA reads TGTGCCAGCAGCTTGGATGCGGGGGCTACGAACACCGGGGAGCTGTTTTTT. Its protein product is CASSLDAGATNTGELFF.

V usage is TRBV10-3 and J usage is TRBJ2-7; D possibly uses TRBD1 or TRBD2 (5 bases each). Looked up from germline, CDR1 is ENHRY and CDR2 is SYGVKD. Deletions cut 2 bases from V and 5 bases from J, with 7 bases between. The CDR3 extends over 12 amino acids. CDR3 region: CAISERGNEQYV. The CDR3 DNA sequence: TGTGCCATCAGTGAGCGGGGCAACGAGCAGTACGTC.

The V gene is TRBV7-2, the J gene TRBJ2-1; D is ambiguous. Between the trimmed V and J ends, which lost 5 bases and 4 bases, there was a span of 3 bases. The germline gives CDR1 SGHTA, CDR2 FQGNSA. The CDR3 is 11 residues long. The CDR3 loop reads CASSPYNEQFF. The CDR3 DNA reads TGTGCCAGCAGCCCTTACAATGAGCAGTTCTTC.

The chain links TRBV7-2 to TRBJ1-1; D gene uncertain. Deletions cut 1 base from V and 2 bases from J, with 5 bases between. The CDR3 runs to 13 residues. In germline, CDR1 is SGHTA, CDR2 FQGNSA. CDR3 DNA: TGTGCCAGCAGCTTAGGACAAAACACTGAAGCTTTCTTT. The encoded protein is CASSLGQNTEAFF.